This note documents a single T cell receptor beta chain sequence. Its antigen is still unknown. No base qualities exist here, and no much larger clone lies one base off it. TCRbeta CDR3 regions were amplified from genomic DNA using the immunoSEQ Assay, a bias-controlled multiplex PCR. Concerning the study's data processing: The number of nucleated cells in each sample was estimated from the amplification of reference gene primers within the assay. To quantify the absolute abundance of each unique TCRbeta CDR3 rearrangement, sequence reads were collapsed and filtered. For each sample, productive Simpson clonality was calculated by taking the square root of Simpson's diversity index across productive rearrangements. Held by TCRdb, this immuneACCESS table contains in-frame sequences only and omits some clones. Under half of the omission traces to an unresolved V gene where checked; the cause of the rest is unknown. The V and J calls and clone size come from that table; D and trimming were worked out from the DNA. The sample table shows about 200,000 clones, and 70% to 90% are seen once. The top ten clonotypes cover approximately 11% of the sample.

This sample was included in a study of blood T cell repertoires in COVID-19 (dated by TCRdb to 2020 to 2021). Regarding the research as a whole: The collaborator samples originated in the United States, Italy and Spain and spanned the acute and convalescent phases of COVID-19. The prospective study material was composed of cDNA or gDNA derived from T cells, B-cell-depleted T cells, or PBMCs. The dataset comprised deeply sampled blood TCRbeta repertoires from subjects exposed to, actively infected with, or recovered from COVID-19. The repertoires were released in a freely available public database meant as a resource for research on the immune response to SARS-CoV-2. The samples were drawn from the first 160 participants of the ongoing ImmuneRACE study and from about 1,200 subjects provided by 6 global collaborators. A de-identified subject ID, COVID-19 status, age in years and sex were almost always included in the sample metadata. Where available, HLA class I and class II types were obtained from metadata supplied by the sample provider rather than from assay-based typing. General findings and caveats noted by the study authors: The amount of clinical and demographic metadata varied by source and participant and was provided uncurated.

Reading the germline V gene (reference sequence) gives CDR1 LNHDA and CDR2 SQIVND. Cut back by 7 bases and 2 bases, the V and J ends lie 8 bases apart. The CDR3 spans 12 residues, from the cysteine through the phenylalanine. Only CDR3 DNA remains: 36 bases, in frame from the first base. Each collaborating institution followed its own protocols to collect whole blood in K2EDTA tubes. For TCRbeta analysis, collaborator samples were shipped as frozen whole blood, as isolated PBMCs, or as DNA extracted from either sample type. Sequencing was performed on peripheral blood. The sequence is built from TRBV19 and TRBJ1-2, and TRBD1 may be the D gene, going by 5 matching bases. This TCR derives from a human donor with active or convalescent COVID-19. The donor label of this sample is uncertain. CDR3 reads: CASTDRNYGYTF. The DNA sequence is as follows: TGTGCCAGTACCGACAGAAACTATGGCTACACCTTC.